Each of the 10 T cell receptor beta chains below was sequenced from the same sample in a study of blood T cells in healthy people across ages. Combining a sample-barcoded 5' primer with a J-beta primer mix, a second PCR ran for roughly 6 to 12 cycles. Each CDR3 protein gets one entry after TCRdb re-called the 5' RACE reads with MiXCR. This table has over a million distinct CDR3 sequences, 35% to 50% appearing once. The sequencing sample was made of blood. Receptors originate from an older woman in good health.

The chain recombines TRBV27 with TRBJ2-4; D not certain. The J call is in doubt because the DNA end fits TRBJ2-7 better. Germline CDR1 reads MNHEY; CDR2 reads SMNVEV (reference sequence). This CDR3 is built from 14 residues. CDR3 nucleotides: TGTGCCACCCGCACCGGGTCGACAAACTACGAGCAGTACTTC. This encodes CATRTGSTNYEQYF.

CDR3 loop: CASSSPGAGNTIYF. The DNA of the CDR3 is TGTGCCAGCAGTTCCCCGGGGGCTGGAAACACCATATATTTT. The chain uses TRBV27 and TRBJ1-3; possible D gene TRBD1, 5 bases. The CDR3 has 14 residues. The V end lost 4 bases, the J end lost 2 bases, and 9 bases lay between the germline ends. CDR1 and CDR2 (germline): MNHEY, SMNVEV (reference sequence).

CDR3 residues: CATRGDEGNQPQHF. In DNA form, the CDR3 reads TGTGCCACCCGGGGGGATGAAGGCAATCAGCCCCAGCATTTT. This chain joins TRBV10-3 and TRBJ1-5, with a weak D call TRBD1 (5 bases). Germline loops: CDR1 ENHRY, CDR2 SYGVKD. Deletions cut 10 bases from V and 2 bases from J, with 15 bases between. This CDR3 is built from 14 residues.

V is TRBV20-1 and J is TRBJ2-1; TRBD1 might be the D (5 bases). Germline CDR1 is DFQATT and CDR2 is SNEGSKA (reference sequence). The CDR3 sequence is 12 residues long. Trimming shortened V by 3 bases and J by 6 bases, and 9 bases separated the two germline ends. Here the CDR3 DNA reads TGCAGTGCTAGCCGCCAGGGCAATGAGCAGTTCTTC. Its translation: CSASRQGNEQFF.

The chain couples TRBV6-2 or TRBV6-3 to TRBJ2-7; D might be TRBD2 (6 bases). Between the trimmed V and J ends, which lost 7 bases and 1 base, there was a span of 14 bases. The CDR3 length is 14 residues. The V gene's germline CDR1 is MNHEY and CDR2 SVGEGT. CDR3 DNA sequence: TGTGCCAGCACCCATTGGGGGGAATCCTACGAGCAGTACTTC. Its protein is CASTHWGESYEQYF.

This sequence joins TRBV9 and TRBJ2-7, with D perhaps being TRBD1 or TRBD2 (5 bases each). The V gene's germline CDR1 is SGDLS and CDR2 YYNGEE. There are 14 residues in the CDR3. V lost 4 bases and J lost 6, with 17 bases in between. The CDR3 here is CASSIRDGAGEQYF. The CDR3 DNA reads TGTGCCAGCAGCATCCGGGACGGGGCTGGCGAGCAGTACTTC.

The CDR3 is CASSYTHSEYVGGGYNEQFF. CDR3 nucleotide sequence: TGTGCCAGCAGTTACACCCACAGCGAATATGTGGGGGGGGGATACAATGAGCAGTTCTTC. The chain recombines TRBV6-2 or TRBV6-3 with TRBJ2-1; TRBD2 matches at 7 bases. The germline V gene encodes CDR1 MNHEY and CDR2 SVGEGT. Trimming took 2 bases from V and 4 from J; bases not matched to a gene: 20. The CDR3 has 20 residues.

In this sample, this clonotype turned up many times. V gene TRBV27 combines with J gene TRBJ1-1, with D tentatively TRBD1 (6 bases). Germline CDR1 reads MNHEY; CDR2 reads SMNVEV (reference sequence). The CDR3 length is 16 residues. The ends were cut back, 0 bases at V and 3 bases at J, with 14 bases in the middle. The CDR3 here is CASSLSPTGWDTEAFF. CDR3 in DNA: TGTGCCAGCAGTTTATCCCCAACAGGGTGGGACACTGAAGCTTTCTTT.

The J gene is TRBJ2-7, the V gene TRBV20-1; D might be TRBD2 (5 bases). The CDR3 totals 15 residues. Germline V gives CDR1 DFQATT, CDR2 SNEGSKA (reference sequence). The ends were cut back, 1 base at V and 5 bases at J, with 18 bases in the middle. The CDR3 protein is CSARALTLAMNEQYF. For the CDR3, the DNA is TGCAGTGCTAGAGCCCTAACCCTAGCAATGAACGAGCAGTACTTC.

This CDR3 is CASSADWSYNEQFF. CDR3 coding DNA: TGTGCCAGCAGTGCGGACTGGTCCTACAATGAGCAGTTCTTC. The chain carries TRBV6-1 and TRBJ2-1; D possibly corresponds to TRBD2 (5 bases). V lost 4 bases and J 1 base, leaving 8 bases between the germline ends. Germline assignment: CDR1 MNHNS and CDR2 SASEGT. The CDR3 contains 14 residues.